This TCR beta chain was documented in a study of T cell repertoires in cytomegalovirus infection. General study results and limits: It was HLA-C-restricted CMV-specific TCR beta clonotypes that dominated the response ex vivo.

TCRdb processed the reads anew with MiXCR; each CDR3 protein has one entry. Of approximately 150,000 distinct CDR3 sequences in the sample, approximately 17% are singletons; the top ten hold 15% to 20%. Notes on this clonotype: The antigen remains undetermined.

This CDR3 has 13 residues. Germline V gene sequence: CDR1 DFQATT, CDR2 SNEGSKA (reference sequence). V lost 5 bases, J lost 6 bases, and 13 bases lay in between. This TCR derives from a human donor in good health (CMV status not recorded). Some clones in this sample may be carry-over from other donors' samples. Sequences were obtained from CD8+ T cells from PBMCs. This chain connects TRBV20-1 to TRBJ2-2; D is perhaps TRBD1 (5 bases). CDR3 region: CSAGAVRAGELFF. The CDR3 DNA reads TGCAGTGCTGGGGCGGTTAGGGCCGGGGAGCTGTTTTTT.